The 10 T cell receptor beta chains given below trace back to one sample, sequenced in a study of OX40 agonist ivuxolimab in advanced cancers. Measured with immunoSEQ multiplex PCR; TCRdb has only the in-frame clones, and not every one. The sample yields 68,000 or so clones, over 80% seen once. This sample comprised CD4+ or CD8+ T cells sorted from blood, obtained in a trial of the OX40 agonist ivuxolimab. The receptor source for this set is an adult with an advanced solid tumor such as melanoma, head and neck, liver or kidney cancer.

This clone was detected a few times. The chain is built from TRBV6-5 and TRBJ1-2; no clear D gene. The CDR3 extends over 13 amino acids. Germline V gene lookup returns CDR1 MNHEY and CDR2 SVGAGI. The V and J ends lost 6 bases and 3 bases respectively, with 11 bases between them. The CDR3 here is CASSPDGYYGYTF. The CDR3 nucleotides are TGTGCCAGCAGCCCGGACGGATACTATGGCTACACCTTC.

This clone was picked up one time. Here the CDR3 DNA reads TGTGCCAGCAGTAAAGACAGGTCCTCTTTCTATGGCTACACCTTC. Encoded protein: CASSKDRSSFYGYTF. The chain recombines TRBV2 with TRBJ1-2; maybe TRBD1 (6 bases). CDR1 is SNHLY, CDR2 FYNNEI, per germline. This CDR3 has 15 amino acids. V was shortened by 5 bases and J by 4 bases, with 17 bases between the two germline ends.

The chain is built from TRBV10-3 and TRBJ2-2; possible D gene TRBD2, 6 bases. Trimming cost V 0 bases and J 4 bases, with 12 bases left between them. Germline CDR1 and CDR2: ENHRY and SYGVKD. The CDR3 runs 16 residues. The CDR3 DNA reads TGTGCCATCAGTGAGTCGCTCGCGGGGACCACCGGGGAGCTGTTTTTT. This translates into CAISESLAGTTGELFF.

This chain uses TRBV2 with TRBJ1-5, with D possibly TRBD1 on 5 matching bases. In germline, CDR1 is SNHLY, CDR2 FYNNEI. The V gene lost 0 bases and the J gene lost 6 bases, with 18 bases spanning the gap. This CDR3 is 17 amino acids long. CDR3 nucleotides: TGTGCCAGCAGTGAAGCGTCTCAGGGTAGCTTAATTCAGCCCCAGCATTTT. Translating it yields CASSEASQGSLIQPQHF. Complete variable domain (other parts from reference TRBV2 and TRBJ1-5): EPEVTQTPSHQVTQMGQEVILRCVPISNHLYFYWYRQILGQKVEFLVSFYNNEISEKSEIFDDQFSVERPDGSNFTLKIRSTKLEDSAMYFCASSEASQGSLIQPQHFGDGTRLSIL.

The gene calls are TRBV27 and TRBJ2-7; 10 bases are shared with TRBD2. Germline CDR1 MNHEY, CDR2 SMNVEV (reference sequence). J was trimmed by 4 bases and V by 6 bases; bases with no gene match: 3. The CDR3 covers 13 residues. CDR3 in DNA: TGTGCCAGCAGAACTAGCGGGATATACGAGCAGTACTTC. Residues: CASRTSGIYEQYF.

This clone occurred a few times. The rearrangement joins TRBV6-5 to TRBJ1-3, with TRBD1 matching 8 bases. Germline CDR1 and CDR2: MNHEY and SVGAGI. The CDR3 runs to 14 residues. Losses at the gene ends were 5 bases for V and 2 bases for J; bases not matched to a gene: 2. CDR3 region: CASSKTGAGNTIYF. As DNA, the CDR3 is TGTGCCAGCAGTAAGACAGGGGCTGGAAACACCATATATTTT.

The V gene is TRBV9, the J gene TRBJ2-7; 11 bases are shared with TRBD1. This CDR3 spans 15 amino acids. Germline CDR1 SGDLS, CDR2 YYNGEE. With 2 bases clipped from V and 2 bases from J, the junction kept 3 bases outside the gene matches. The CDR3 DNA follows: TGTGCCAGCAGCGTCGGGACAGGGGGGGCCTACGAGCAGTACTTC. Translating it yields CASSVGTGGAYEQYF.

V gene TRBV7-9 combines with J gene TRBJ2-5; 8 bases agree with TRBD1. The V and J ends lost 1 base and 4 bases, in that order; junction bases with no gene match: 5. This CDR3 is 15 amino acids long. Looked up from germline, CDR1 is SEHNR and CDR2 is FQNEAQ (reference sequence). CDR3 region: CASSLGQGWSETQYF. Here the CDR3 DNA reads TGTGCCAGCAGCTTAGGACAGGGGTGGTCAGAGACCCAGTACTTC.

V is TRBV5-6 and J is TRBJ1-1, with D tentatively TRBD1 (5 bases). V was trimmed by 0 bases and J by 2 bases, leaving 11 bases between them. Per germline, CDR1 SGHDT and CDR2 YYEEEE. The CDR3 covers 15 residues. CDR3: CASSLAVQGNTEAFF. DNA of the CDR3: TGTGCCAGCAGCTTGGCCGTTCAGGGTAACACTGAAGCTTTCTTT. Filled out from reference TRBV5-6 and TRBJ1-1, the complete variable domain reads DAGVTQSPTHLIKTRGQQVTLRCSPKSGHDTVSWYQQALGQGPQFIFQYYEEEERQRGNFPDRFSGHQFPNYSSELNVNALLLGDSALYLCASSLAVQGNTEAFFGQGTRLTVV.

V usage is TRBV15 and J usage is TRBJ2-7; no firm D call. The germline V and J ends were trimmed by 1 base and 7 bases, with 8 bases remaining between them. This CDR3 has 12 residues. In germline, CDR1 is LNHNV, CDR2 YYDKDF (reference sequence). CDR3: CATSRAAGEQYF. The DNA of the CDR3 is TGTGCCACCAGCAGAGCTGCTGGGGAGCAGTACTTC.